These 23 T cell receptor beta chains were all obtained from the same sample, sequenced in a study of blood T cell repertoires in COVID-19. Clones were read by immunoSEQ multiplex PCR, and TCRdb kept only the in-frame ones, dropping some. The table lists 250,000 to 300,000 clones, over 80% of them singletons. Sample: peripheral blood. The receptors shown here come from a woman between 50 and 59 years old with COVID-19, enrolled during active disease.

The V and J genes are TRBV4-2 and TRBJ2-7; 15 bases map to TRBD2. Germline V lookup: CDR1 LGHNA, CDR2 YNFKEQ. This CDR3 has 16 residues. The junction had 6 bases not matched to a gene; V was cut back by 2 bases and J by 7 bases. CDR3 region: CASSQSGLAGGREQYF. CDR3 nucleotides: TGTGCCAGCAGCCAATCCGGACTAGCGGGAGGGAGGGAGCAGTACTTC.

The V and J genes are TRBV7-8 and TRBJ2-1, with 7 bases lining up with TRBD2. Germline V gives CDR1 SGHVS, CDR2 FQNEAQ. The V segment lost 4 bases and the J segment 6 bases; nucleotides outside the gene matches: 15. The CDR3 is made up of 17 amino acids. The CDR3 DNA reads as TGTGCCAGCAGCTCACCCCCCTGGGAGGGCCTAAGCAATGAGCAGTTCTTC. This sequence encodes CASSSPPWEGLSNEQFF.

The CDR3 region is CASRDSTGGFYNEQFF. CDR3 bases: TGTGCCAGTAGGGATTCGACAGGGGGCTTTTATAATGAGCAGTTCTTC. The chain recombines TRBV19 with TRBJ2-1; 10 nucleotides align to TRBD1. The germline CDR1 and CDR2 sequences are LNHDA and SQIVND (reference sequence). The CDR3 is 16 amino acids. The V gene end was trimmed by 6 bases and the J gene end by 7 bases; junction bases not matched to a gene: 12.

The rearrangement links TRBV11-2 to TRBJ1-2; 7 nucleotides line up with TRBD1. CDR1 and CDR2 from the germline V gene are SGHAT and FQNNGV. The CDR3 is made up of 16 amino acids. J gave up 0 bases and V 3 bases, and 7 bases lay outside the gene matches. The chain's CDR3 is CASSFWTGQTNYGYTF. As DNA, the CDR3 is TGTGCCAGCAGCTTCTGGACAGGACAGACTAACTATGGCTACACCTTC.

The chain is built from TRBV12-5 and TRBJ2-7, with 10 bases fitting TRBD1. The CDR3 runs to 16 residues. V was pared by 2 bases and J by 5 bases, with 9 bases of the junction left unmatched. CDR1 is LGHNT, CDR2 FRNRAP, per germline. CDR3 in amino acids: CASGLLRGTGDNEQYF. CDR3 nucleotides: TGTGCTAGTGGTTTGCTTCGGGGGACAGGGGACAACGAGCAGTACTTC.

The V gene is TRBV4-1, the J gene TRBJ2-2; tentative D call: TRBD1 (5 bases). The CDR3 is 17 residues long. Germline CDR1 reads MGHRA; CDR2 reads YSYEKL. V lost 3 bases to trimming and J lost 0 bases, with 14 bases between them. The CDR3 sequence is CASSQRWGGANTGELFF. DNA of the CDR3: TGCGCCAGCAGCCAGAGATGGGGCGGAGCGAACACCGGGGAGCTGTTTTTT.

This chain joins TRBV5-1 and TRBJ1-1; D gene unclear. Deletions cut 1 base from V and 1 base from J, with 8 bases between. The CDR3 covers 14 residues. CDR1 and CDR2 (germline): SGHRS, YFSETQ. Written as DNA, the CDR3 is TGCGCCAGCAGCTTGTTGACACCGAACACTGAAGCTTTCTTT. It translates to CASSLLTPNTEAFF.

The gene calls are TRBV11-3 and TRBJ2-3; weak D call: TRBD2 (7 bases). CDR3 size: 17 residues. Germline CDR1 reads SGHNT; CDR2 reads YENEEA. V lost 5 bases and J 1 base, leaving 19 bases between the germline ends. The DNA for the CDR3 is TGTGCCAGCAGCCCCCGCGGGGGCCGACGGGGCACAGATACGCAGTATTTT. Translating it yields CASSPRGGRRGTDTQYF. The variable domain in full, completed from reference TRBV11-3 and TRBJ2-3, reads EAGVVQSPRYKIIEKKQPVAFWCNPISGHNTLYWYLQNLGQGPELLIRYENEEAVDDSQLPKDRFSAERLKGVDSTLKIQPAELGDSAVYLCASSPRGGRRGTDTQYFGPGTRLTVL.

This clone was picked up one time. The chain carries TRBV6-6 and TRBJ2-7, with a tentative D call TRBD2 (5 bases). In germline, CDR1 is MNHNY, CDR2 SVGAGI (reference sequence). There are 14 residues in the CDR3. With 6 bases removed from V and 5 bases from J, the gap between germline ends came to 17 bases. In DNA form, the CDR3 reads TGTGCCAGCAGAAGCCCGGGATTCGTCGACGAGCAGTACTTC. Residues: CASRSPGFVDEQYF.

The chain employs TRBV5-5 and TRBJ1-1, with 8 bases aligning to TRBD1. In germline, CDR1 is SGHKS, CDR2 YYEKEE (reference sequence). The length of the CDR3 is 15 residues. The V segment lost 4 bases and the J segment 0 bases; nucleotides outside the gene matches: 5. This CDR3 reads CASSGQGKMNTEAFF. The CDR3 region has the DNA TGTGCCAGCAGCGGACAGGGTAAAATGAACACTGAAGCTTTCTTT. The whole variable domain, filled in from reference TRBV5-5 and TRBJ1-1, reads DAGVTQSPTHLIKTRGQQVTLRCSPISGHKSVSWYQQVLGQGPQFIFQYYEKEERGRGNFPDRFSARQFPNYSSELNVNALLLGDSALYLCASSGQGKMNTEAFFGQGTRLTVV.

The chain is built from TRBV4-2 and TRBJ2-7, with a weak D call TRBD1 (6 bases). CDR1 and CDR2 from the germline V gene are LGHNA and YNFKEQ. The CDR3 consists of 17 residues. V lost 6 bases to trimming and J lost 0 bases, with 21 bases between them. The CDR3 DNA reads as TGTGCCAGCAGGCAGGAAACGACAGGACCGAGCTCCTACGAGCAGTACTTC. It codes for CASRQETTGPSSYEQYF.

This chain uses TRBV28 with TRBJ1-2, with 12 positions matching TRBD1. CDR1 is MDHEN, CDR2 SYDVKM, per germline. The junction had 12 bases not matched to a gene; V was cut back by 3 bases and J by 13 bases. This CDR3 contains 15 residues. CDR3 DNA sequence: TGTGCCAGCAGTTTTTCCCCGGGACAGGGGGCGCGGGGCACCTTC. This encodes CASSFSPGQGARGTF.

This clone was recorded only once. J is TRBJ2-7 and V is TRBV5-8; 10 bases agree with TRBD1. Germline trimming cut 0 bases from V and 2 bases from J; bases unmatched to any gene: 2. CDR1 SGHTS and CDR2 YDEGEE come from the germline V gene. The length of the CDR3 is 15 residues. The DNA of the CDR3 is TGTGCCAGCAGCTTGGCGACAGGGGGCACCTACGAGCAGTACTTC. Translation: CASSLATGGTYEQYF.

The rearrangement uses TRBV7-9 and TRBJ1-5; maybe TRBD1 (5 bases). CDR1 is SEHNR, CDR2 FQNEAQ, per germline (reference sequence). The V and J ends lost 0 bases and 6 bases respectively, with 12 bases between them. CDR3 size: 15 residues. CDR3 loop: CASSLALGEAQPQHF. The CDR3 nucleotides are TGTGCCAGCAGCTTAGCTCTAGGGGAGGCTCAGCCCCAGCATTTT. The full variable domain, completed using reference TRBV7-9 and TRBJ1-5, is DTGVSQNPRHKITKRGQNVTFRCDPISEHNRLYWYRQTLGQGPEFLTYFQNEAQLEKSRLLSDRFSAERPKGSFSTLEIQRTEQGDSAMYLCASSLALGEAQPQHFGDGTRLSIL.

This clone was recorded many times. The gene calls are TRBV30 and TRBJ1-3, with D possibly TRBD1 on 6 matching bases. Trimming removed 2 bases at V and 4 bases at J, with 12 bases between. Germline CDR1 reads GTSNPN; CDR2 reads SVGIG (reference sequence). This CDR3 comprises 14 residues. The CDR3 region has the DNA TGTGCCTGGAGTCCCGGACAGACGGGAAACACCATATATTTT. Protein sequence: CAWSPGQTGNTIYF.

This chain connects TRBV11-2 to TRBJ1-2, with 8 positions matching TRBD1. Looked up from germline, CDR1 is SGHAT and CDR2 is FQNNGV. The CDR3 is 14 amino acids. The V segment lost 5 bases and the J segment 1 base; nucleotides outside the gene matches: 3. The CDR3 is CASSPGGFNYGYTF. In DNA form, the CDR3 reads TGTGCCAGCAGCCCAGGGGGCTTTAACTATGGCTACACCTTC.

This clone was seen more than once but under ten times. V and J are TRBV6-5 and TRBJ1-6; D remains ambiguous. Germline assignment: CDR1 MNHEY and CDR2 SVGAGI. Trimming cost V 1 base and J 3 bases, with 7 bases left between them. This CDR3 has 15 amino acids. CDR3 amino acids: CASSYYRDYNSPLHF. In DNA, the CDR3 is TGTGCCAGCAGTTACTACCGGGACTATAATTCACCCCTCCACTTT.

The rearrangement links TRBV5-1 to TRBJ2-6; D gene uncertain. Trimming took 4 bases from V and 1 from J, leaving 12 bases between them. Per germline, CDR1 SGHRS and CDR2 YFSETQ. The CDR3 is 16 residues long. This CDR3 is CASSPALLSGANVLTF. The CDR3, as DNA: TGCGCCAGCAGCCCCGCACTTTTATCTGGGGCCAACGTCCTGACTTTC.

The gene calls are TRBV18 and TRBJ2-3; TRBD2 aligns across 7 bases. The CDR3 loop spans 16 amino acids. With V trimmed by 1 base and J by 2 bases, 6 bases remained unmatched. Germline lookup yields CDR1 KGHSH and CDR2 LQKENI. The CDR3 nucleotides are TGTGCCAGCTCACCACTCTCTGCGGGGGACACAGATACGCAGTATTTT. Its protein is CASSPLSAGDTDTQYF.

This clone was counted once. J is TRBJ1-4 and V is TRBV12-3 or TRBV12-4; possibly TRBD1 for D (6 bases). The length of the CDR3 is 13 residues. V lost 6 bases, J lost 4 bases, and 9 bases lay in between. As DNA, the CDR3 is TGTGCCAGCAGAGGACAGCTTAATGAAAAACTGTTTTTT. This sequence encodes CASRGQLNEKLFF.

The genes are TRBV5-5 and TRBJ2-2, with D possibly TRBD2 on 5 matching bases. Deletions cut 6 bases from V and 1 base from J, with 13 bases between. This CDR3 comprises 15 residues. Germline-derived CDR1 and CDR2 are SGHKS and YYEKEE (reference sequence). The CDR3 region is CASNRWEQNTGELFF. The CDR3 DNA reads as TGTGCCAGCAACCGATGGGAGCAGAACACCGGGGAGCTGTTTTTT.

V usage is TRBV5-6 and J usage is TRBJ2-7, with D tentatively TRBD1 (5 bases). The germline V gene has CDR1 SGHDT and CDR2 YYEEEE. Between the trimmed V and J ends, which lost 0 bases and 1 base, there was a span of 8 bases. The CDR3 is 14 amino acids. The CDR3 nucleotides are TGTGCCAGCAGCTTGGCAGGGTATTCCTACGAGCAGTACTTC. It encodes CASSLAGYSYEQYF.

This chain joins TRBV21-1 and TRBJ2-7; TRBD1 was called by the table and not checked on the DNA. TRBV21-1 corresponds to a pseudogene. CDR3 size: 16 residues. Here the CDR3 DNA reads TGTGCCAGCAGCAAAGCGGAAGACAGGGCCCCCTACGAGCAGTACTTC. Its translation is CASSKAEDRAPYEQYF.